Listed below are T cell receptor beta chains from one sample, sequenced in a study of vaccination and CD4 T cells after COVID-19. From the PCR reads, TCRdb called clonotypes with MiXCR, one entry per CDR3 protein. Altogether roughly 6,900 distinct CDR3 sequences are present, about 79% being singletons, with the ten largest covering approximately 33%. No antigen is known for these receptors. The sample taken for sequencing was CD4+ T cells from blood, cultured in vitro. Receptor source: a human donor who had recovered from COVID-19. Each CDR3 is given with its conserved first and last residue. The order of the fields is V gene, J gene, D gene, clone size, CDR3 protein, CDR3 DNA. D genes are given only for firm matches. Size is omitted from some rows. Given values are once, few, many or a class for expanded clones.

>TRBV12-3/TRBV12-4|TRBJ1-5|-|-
CASSIAAGEPQHF
TGTGCCAGCAGCATCGCTGCGGGGGAGCCCCAGCATTTT
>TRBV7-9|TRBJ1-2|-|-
CASSLALAGEGYTF
TGTGCCAGCAGCTTAGCGCTAGCAGGGGAAGGCTACACCTTC
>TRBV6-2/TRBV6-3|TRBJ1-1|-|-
CASSLGGFEAFF
TGTGCCAGCAGTTTAGGGGGTTTTGAGGCTTTCTTT
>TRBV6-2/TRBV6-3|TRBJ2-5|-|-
CATLGRETQYF
TGTGCCACCCTCGGGAGAGAGACCCAGTACTTC
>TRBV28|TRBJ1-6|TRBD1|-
CASRPGQGGSPLHF
TGTGCCAGCAGACCCGGACAGGGCGGCTCACCCCTCCACTTT
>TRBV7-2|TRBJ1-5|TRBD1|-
CASSQDRAGQPQHF
TGTGCCAGCAGCCAAGACAGGGCGGGTCAGCCCCAGCATTTT
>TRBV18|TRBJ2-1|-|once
CASSPAKRHEQFF
TGTGCCAGCTCACCGGCTAAGCGGCATGAGCAGTTCTTC
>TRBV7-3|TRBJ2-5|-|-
CASSRDGQETQYF
TGTGCCAGCAGCCGGGACGGCCAAGAGACCCAGTACTTC
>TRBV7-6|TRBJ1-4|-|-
CASSRTVGGVGKLFF
TGTGCCAGCAGCCGGACGGTTGGTGGGGTTGGAAAACTGTTTTTT
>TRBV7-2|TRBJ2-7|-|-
CANEGRYSYEQYF
TGTGCCAATGAGGGGCGGTACTCCTACGAGCAGTACTTC
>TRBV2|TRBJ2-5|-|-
CASSAQETQYF
TGTGCCAGCAGTGCCCAAGAGACCCAGTACTTC
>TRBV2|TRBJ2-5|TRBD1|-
CATGTGLVTQYF
TGTGCCACCGGGACAGGGTTAGTGACCCAGTACTTC
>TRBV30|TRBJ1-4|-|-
CAWTGQTEKLFF
TGTGCCTGGACAGGACAGACGGAAAAACTGTTTTTT
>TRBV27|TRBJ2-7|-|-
CASSPTGAGGSYEQYF
TGTGCCAGCAGCCCGACTGGCGCAGGCGGTTCCTACGAGCAGTACTTC
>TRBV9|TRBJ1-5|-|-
CASSVGGANQPQHF
TGTGCCAGCAGCGTAGGGGGGGCTAATCAGCCCCAGCATTTT
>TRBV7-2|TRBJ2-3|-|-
CASSLTGTSTDTQYF
TGTGCCAGCAGCTTAACCGGGACTAGCACAGATACGCAGTATTTT
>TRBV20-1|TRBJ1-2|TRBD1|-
CSADRDRGPSNYGYTF
TGCAGTGCTGACCGGGACAGGGGCCCGTCTAACTATGGCTACACCTTC
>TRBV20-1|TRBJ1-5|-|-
CSARENVIRNQPQHF
TGCAGTGCTAGAGAGAACGTAATCCGCAATCAGCCCCAGCATTTT
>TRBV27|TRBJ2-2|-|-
CASSSTSRNTGELFF
TGTGCCAGCAGTTCCACCTCGCGGAACACCGGGGAGCTGTTTTTT
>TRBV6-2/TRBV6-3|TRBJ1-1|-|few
CASIPRQGTEAFF
TGTGCCAGCATACCTCGTCAGGGGACTGAAGCTTTCTTT
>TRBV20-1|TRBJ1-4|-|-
CSVAPGHPYATNEKLFF
TGCAGTGTCGCACCGGGACACCCCTATGCAACTAATGAAAAACTGTTTTTT
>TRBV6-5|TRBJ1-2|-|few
CASSYSWDYGYTF
TGTGCCAGCAGTTACTCCTGGGACTATGGCTACACCTTC
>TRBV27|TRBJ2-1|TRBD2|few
CASRGLAGGRGKGQFF
TGTGCCAGCAGGGGGCTAGCGGGAGGGCGTGGTAAGGGGCAGTTCTTC
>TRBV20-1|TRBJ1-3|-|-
CSASGLRGAGNTIYF
TGCAGTGCTAGCGGGTTACGGGGAGCTGGAAACACCATATATTTT
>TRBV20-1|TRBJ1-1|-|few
CSARDGTHITEAFF
TGCAGTGCTAGAGATGGGACACACATCACTGAAGCTTTCTTT
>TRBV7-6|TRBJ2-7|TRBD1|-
CASSLGTGSYEQYF
TGTGCCAGCAGCTTGGGGACAGGCTCCTACGAGCAGTACTTC
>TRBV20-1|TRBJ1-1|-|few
CSARTSTNTEAFF
TGCAGTGCTAGAACAAGTACAAACACTGAAGCTTTCTTT
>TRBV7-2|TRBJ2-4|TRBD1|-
CASSFRDRGHIQYF
TGTGCCAGCAGCTTTAGGGACAGGGGGCACATTCAGTACTTC
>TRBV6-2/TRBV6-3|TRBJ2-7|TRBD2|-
CASSYSLAVRSSYEQYF
TGTGCCAGCAGTTACTCTCTAGCGGTCAGGAGCTCCTACGAGCAGTACTTC
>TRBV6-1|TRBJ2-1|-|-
CASSEQQSYNEQFF
TGTGCCAGCAGTGAACAACAGTCCTACAATGAGCAGTTCTTC
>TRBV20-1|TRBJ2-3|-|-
CSVGTLADTQYF
TGCAGTGTCGGGACCCTGGCGGATACGCAGTATTTT
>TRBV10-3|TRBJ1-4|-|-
CAITGATNEKLFF
TGTGCCATCACGGGCGCAACTAATGAAAAACTGTTTTTT
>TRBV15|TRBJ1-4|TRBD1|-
CATSRDRGGRRTGEEKLFF
TGTGCCACCAGCAGAGATAGGGGGGGGCGCAGGACAGGGGAAGAAAAACTGTTTTTT
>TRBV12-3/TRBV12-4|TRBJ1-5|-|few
CASSLEGQPQHF
TGTGCCAGCAGTTTAGAGGGTCAGCCCCAGCATTTT
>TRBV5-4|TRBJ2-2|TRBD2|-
CASTDGRGANTGELFF
TGTGCCAGTACTGACGGGAGGGGTGCGAACACCGGGGAGCTGTTTTTT
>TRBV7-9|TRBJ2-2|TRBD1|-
CASSPDLGQGNTGELFF
TGTGCCAGCAGCCCCGATCTGGGACAGGGGAACACCGGGGAGCTGTTTTTT
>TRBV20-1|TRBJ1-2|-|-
CSANSGATNYGYTF
TGCAGTGCTAATTCAGGGGCAACTAACTATGGCTACACCTTC
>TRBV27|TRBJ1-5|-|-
CASSLRASQGSQPQHF
TGTGCCAGCAGTTTGCGGGCATCCCAGGGAAGTCAGCCCCAGCATTTT
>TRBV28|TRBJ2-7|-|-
CASRPHGDYAYEQYF
TGTGCCAGCAGACCCCATGGCGATTATGCCTACGAGCAGTACTTC
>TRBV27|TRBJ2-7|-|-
CASSLMSGTEYEQYF
TGTGCCAGCAGTTTAATGAGTGGCACGGAGTACGAGCAGTACTTC
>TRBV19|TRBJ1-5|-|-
CASSIEGRRERRGAQHF
TGTGCCAGTAGTATTGAGGGCAGGAGGGAACGTAGGGGAGCCCAGCATTTT
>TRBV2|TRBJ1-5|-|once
CASSEGTLGPQHF
TGTGCCAGCAGCGAAGGGACCCTCGGGCCCCAGCATTTT
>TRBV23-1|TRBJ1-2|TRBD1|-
CASSQLDRVHYGYTF
TGCGCCAGCAGTCAACTGGACAGGGTGCACTATGGCTACACCTTC
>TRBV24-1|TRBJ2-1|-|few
CATSDLFREQFF
TGTGCCACCAGTGATTTGTTCAGAGAGCAGTTCTTC
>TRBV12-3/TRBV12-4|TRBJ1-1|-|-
CASSFKWNTEAFF
TGTGCCAGCAGTTTTAAATGGAACACTGAAGCTTTCTTT
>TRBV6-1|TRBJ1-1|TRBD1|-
CASSPTDRAAEAFF
TGTGCCAGCAGTCCCACTGACAGGGCGGCTGAAGCTTTCTTT
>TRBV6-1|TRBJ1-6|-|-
CASTVGTGGVSPLHF
TGTGCCAGCACGGTCGGTACAGGTGGGGTTTCACCCCTCCACTTT
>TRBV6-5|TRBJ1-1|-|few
CASSYSGQSTEAFF
TGTGCCAGCAGTTACTCAGGGCAAAGCACTGAAGCTTTCTTT
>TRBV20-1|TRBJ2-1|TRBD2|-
CSASGRTYEQFF
TGCAGTGCTAGCGGGAGGACTTATGAGCAGTTCTTC
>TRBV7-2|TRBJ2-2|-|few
CASSLRTENTGELFF
TGTGCCAGCAGCTTACGGACAGAGAACACCGGGGAGCTGTTTTTT
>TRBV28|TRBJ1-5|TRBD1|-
CASSLTGGPNQPQHF
TGTGCCAGCAGTCTGACAGGGGGACCCAATCAGCCCCAGCATTTT
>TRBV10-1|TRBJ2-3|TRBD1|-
CASSVAGGHTDTQYF
TGCGCCAGCAGTGTGGCAGGGGGACACACAGATACGCAGTATTTT
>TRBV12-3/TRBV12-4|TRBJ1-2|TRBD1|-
CASSGTGSAYGYTF
TGTGCCAGCAGTGGGACAGGGAGTGCTTATGGCTACACCTTC
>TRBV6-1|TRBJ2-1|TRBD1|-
CASTLRTGGVEQFF
TGTGCCAGCACTCTCAGGACAGGGGGCGTTGAGCAGTTCTTC
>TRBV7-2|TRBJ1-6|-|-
CASSPARGRSYNSPLHF
TGTGCCAGCAGCCCGGCGCGTGGGAGGTCCTATAATTCACCCCTCCACTTT